This TCR beta chain was sequenced in a study of shared clonotypes between healthy human individuals. Whole-study results and caveats: Estimated clonotype richness was generally higher in naive than memory subsets.

Comment on this clone: As yet, its antigen is unknown. Other DNA sequences in the same sample also yield this CDR3.

CD45RO-negative, CCR7-positively selected cells formed the naive CD8 fraction, excluding terminally differentiated effector memory CD45RA+ cells. The V and J ends lost 2 bases and 6 bases respectively, with 4 bases between them. Germline CDR1 is MDHEN and CDR2 is SYDVKM. The CDR3 covers 12 residues. Assay execution proceeded at the deep level. Authors' data handling: There were no quality scores in the junction-only immunoSEQ sequences, so filtering differed. Method: immunoSEQ multiplex PCR; TCRdb's copy keeps in-frame clones and lacks some. That table gives V, J and clone size, and the DNA gave D and trimming. This table holds about 800,000 clones, 95% to 97% found once.

The chain has TRBV28 and TRBJ2-2; D is ambiguous. The TCR originated in a man aged 25-40 years in good health. The sequenced sample consisted of naive CD8+ T cells sorted from blood. CDR3 nucleotide sequence: TGTGCCAGCAGTTTAGGGTCCGGGGAGCTGTTTTTT. Translation gives CASSLGSGELFF. Variable domain in full (rest from reference TRBV28 and TRBJ2-2): DVKVTQSSRYLVKRTGEKVFLECVQDMDHENMFWYRQDPGLGLRLIYFSYDVKMKEKGDIPEGYSVSREKKERFSLILESASTNQTSMYLCASSLGSGELFFGEGSRLTVL.